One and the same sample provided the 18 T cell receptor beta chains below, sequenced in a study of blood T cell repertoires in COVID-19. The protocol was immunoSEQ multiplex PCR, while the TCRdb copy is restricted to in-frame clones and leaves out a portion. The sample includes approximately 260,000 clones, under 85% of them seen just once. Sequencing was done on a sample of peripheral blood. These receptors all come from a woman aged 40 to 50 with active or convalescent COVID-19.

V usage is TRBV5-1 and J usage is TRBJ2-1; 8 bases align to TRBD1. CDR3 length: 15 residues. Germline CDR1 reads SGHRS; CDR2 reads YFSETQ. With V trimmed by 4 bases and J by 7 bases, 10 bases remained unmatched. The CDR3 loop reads CASSHGQGRSNEQFF. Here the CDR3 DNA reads TGCGCCAGCAGCCATGGACAGGGACGGTCAAATGAGCAGTTCTTC.

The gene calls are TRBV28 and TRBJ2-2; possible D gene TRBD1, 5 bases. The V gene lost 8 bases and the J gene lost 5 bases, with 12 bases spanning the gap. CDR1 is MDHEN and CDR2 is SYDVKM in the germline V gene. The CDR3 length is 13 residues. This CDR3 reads CASENGATGELFF. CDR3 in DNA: TGTGCCAGCGAGAATGGGGCGACCGGGGAGCTGTTTTTT.

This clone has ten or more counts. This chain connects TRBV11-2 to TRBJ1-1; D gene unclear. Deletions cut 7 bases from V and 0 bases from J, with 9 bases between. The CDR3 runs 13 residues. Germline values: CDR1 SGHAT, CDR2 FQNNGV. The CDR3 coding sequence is TGTGCCAGCACCCTCCAGGTGAACACTGAAGCTTTCTTT. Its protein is CASTLQVNTEAFF.

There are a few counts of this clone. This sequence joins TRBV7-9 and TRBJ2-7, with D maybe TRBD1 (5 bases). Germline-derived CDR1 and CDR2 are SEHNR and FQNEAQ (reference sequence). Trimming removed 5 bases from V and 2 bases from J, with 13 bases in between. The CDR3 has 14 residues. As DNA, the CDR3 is TGTGCCAGCAGCCCACGACAGTCGCCCTACGAGCAGTACGTC. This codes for CASSPRQSPYEQYV.

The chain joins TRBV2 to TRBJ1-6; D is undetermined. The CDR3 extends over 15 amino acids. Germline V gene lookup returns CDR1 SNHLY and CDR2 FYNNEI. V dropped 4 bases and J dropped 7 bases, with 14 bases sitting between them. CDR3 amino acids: CASSVDGTRNSPLHF. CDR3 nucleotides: TGTGCCAGCAGTGTTGACGGAACTAGGAATTCACCCCTCCACTTT.

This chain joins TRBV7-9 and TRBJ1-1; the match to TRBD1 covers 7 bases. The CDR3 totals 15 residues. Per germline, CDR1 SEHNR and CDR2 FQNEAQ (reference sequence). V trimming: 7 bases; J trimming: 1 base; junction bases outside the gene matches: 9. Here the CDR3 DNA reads TGTGCCAGCATCACTTACAGGGGACGGAACACTGAAGCTTTCTTT. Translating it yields CASITYRGRNTEAFF.

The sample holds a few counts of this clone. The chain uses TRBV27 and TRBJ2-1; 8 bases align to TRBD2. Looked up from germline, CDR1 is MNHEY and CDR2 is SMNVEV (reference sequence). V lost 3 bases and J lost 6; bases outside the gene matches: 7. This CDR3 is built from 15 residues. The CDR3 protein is CASSLRLAGINEQFF. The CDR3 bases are TGTGCCAGCAGTTTGCGGCTAGCGGGTATCAATGAGCAGTTCTTC.

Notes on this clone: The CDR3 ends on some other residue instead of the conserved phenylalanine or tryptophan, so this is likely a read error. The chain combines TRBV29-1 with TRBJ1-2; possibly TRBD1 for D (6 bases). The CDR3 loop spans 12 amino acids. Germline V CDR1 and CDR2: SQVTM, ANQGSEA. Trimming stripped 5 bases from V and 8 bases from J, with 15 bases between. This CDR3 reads CSVFRGGGGYTL. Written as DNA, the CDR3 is TGCAGCGTTTTTCGAGGGGGGGGAGGCTACACCCTC.

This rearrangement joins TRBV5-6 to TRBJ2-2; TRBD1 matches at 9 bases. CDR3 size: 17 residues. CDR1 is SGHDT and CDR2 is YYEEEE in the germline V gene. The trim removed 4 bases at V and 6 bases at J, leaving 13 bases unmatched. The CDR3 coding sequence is TGTGCCAGCAGCCGCGTTCCGGGACAGGGTTTAGCCGGGGAGCTGTTTTTT. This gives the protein CASSRVPGQGLAGELFF.

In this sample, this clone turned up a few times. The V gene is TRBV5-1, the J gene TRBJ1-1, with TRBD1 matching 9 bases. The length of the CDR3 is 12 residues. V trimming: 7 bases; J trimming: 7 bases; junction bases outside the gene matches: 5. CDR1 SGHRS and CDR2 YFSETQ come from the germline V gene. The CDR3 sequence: CASRGQGVEAFF. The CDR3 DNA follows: TGCGCCAGCCGGGGACAGGGCGTTGAAGCTTTCTTT.

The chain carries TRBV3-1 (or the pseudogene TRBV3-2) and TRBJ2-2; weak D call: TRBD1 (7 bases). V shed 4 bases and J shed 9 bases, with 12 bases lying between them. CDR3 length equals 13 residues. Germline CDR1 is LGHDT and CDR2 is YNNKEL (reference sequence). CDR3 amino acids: CASSRPGGRELFF. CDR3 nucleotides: TGTGCCAGCAGCCGACCAGGGGGGAGGGAGCTGTTTTTT.

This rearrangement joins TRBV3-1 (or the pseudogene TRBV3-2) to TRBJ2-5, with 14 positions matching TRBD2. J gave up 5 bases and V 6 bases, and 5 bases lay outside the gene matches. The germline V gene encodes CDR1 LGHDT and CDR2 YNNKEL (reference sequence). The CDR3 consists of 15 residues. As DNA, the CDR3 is TGTGCCAGCAGGGGACTAGCGGGGGCGGGCGAGACCCAGTACTTC. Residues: CASRGLAGAGETQYF.

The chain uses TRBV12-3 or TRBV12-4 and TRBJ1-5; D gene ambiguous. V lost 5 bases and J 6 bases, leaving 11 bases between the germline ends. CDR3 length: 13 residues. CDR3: CASSQPGSQPQHF. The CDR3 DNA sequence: TGTGCCAGCAGTCAACCGGGTAGTCAGCCCCAGCATTTT.

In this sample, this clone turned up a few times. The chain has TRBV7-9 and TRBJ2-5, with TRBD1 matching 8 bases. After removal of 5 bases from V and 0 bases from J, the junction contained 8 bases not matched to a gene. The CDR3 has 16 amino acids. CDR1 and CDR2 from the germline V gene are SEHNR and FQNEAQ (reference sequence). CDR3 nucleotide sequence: TGTGCCAGCAGCCCAAAGGACAGGGATGACCAAGAGACCCAGTACTTC. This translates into CASSPKDRDDQETQYF.

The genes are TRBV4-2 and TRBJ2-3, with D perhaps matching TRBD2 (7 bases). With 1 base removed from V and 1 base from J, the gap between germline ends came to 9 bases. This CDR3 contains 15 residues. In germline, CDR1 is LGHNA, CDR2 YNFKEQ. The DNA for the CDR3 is TGTGCCAGCAGCCAAGGGGGGGGCCGCACAGATACGCAGTATTTT. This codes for CASSQGGGRTDTQYF.

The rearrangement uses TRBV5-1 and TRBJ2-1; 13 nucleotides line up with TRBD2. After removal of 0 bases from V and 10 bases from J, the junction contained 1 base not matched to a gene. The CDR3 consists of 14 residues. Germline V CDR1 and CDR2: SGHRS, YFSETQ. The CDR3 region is CASSLGTSGGEQFF. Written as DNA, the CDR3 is TGCGCCAGCAGCTTGGGGACTAGCGGGGGAGAGCAGTTCTTC.

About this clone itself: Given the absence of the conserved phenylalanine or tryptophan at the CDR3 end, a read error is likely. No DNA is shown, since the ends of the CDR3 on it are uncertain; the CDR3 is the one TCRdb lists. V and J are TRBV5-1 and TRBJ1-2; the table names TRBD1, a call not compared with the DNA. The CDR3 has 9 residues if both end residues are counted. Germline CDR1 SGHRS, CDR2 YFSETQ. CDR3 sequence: CASSLGRVV.

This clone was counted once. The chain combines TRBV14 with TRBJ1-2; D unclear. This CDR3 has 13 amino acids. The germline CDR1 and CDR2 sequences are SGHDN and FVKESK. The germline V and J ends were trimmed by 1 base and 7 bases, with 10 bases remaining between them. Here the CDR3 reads CASSQGPAVGYTF. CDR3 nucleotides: TGTGCCAGCAGCCAAGGGCCAGCGGTTGGCTACACCTTC.